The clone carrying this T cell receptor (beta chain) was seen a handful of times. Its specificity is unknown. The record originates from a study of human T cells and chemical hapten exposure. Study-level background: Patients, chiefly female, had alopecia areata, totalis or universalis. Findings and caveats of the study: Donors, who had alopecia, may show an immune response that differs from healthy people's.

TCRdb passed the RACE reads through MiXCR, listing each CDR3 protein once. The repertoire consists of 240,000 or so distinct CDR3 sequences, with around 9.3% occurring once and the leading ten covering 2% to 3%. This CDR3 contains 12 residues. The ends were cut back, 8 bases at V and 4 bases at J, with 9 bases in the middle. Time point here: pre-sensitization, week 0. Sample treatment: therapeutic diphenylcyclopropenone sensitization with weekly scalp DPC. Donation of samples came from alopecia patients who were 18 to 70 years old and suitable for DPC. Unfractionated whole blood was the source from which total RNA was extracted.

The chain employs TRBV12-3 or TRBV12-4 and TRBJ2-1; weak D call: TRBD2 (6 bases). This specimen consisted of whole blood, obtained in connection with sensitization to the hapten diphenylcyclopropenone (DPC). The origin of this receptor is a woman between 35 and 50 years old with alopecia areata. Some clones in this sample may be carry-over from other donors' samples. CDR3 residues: CASGGLYNEQFF. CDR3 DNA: TGTGCCAGCGGGGGGTTGTACAATGAGCAGTTCTTC.